Presented here are 5 T cell receptor beta chains from one specimen sequenced in a study of blood T cell repertoires in COVID-19. Assay used: immunoSEQ multiplex PCR; TCRdb lists only in-frame clones, some missing. The data hold about 260,000 clones, with 80% to 85% observed a single time. The sequencing input was peripheral blood. Every receptor here comes from a middle-aged woman who had recovered from COVID-19.

The rearrangement joins TRBV6-5 to TRBJ2-1; the D gene is possibly TRBD1 (5 bases). Germline V CDR1 and CDR2: MNHEY, SVGAGI. The CDR3 has 16 residues. V was shortened by 4 bases and J by 0 bases, with 13 bases between the two germline ends. In DNA form, the CDR3 reads TGTGCCAGCAGTTTCACCAGGGTGCGCTCCTACAATGAGCAGTTCTTC. Translated, it gives CASSFTRVRSYNEQFF.

The V and J genes are TRBV5-1 and TRBJ1-2; D is unresolved. The V gene lost 4 bases and the J gene lost 4 bases, with 23 bases spanning the gap. The CDR3 runs 17 residues. Per germline, CDR1 SGHRS and CDR2 YFSETQ. The CDR3 nucleotides read TGCGCCAGCAGCCCCCAGCCGCCCCCGGGATATCTCTATGGCTACACCTTC. Its protein product is CASSPQPPPGYLYGYTF.

The chain uses TRBV6-5 and TRBJ1-2, with TRBD1 matching over 9 bases. Germline loops: CDR1 MNHEY, CDR2 SVGAGI. This CDR3 region has 15 residues. Trimming took 7 bases from V and 4 from J; bases not matched to a gene: 10. The CDR3 loop reads CASTYRDRESYGYTF. In DNA form, the CDR3 reads TGTGCCAGCACCTACCGGGACAGGGAAAGCTATGGCTACACCTTC.

The J gene is TRBJ2-3, the V gene TRBV5-1; 7 bases are a match to TRBD2. V shed 6 bases and J 2 bases; nucleotides not matched to a gene: 6. Germline loops: CDR1 SGHRS, CDR2 YFSETQ. This CDR3 spans 14 amino acids. CDR3 amino acids: CASTWGGNTDTQYF. The DNA of the CDR3 is TGCGCCAGCACTTGGGGGGGAAACACAGATACGCAGTATTTT.

This clone showed up just once. V gene TRBV19 combines with J gene TRBJ1-4, with TRBD1 identical over 10 bases. This CDR3 region has 17 residues. V lost 6 bases, J lost 4 bases, and 11 bases stayed unmatched. Germline V lookup: CDR1 LNHDA, CDR2 SQIVND (reference sequence). The CDR3 loop is CASSSLGTGDGNEKLFF. The CDR3 nucleotides read TGTGCCAGTAGCTCATTGGGGACAGGGGACGGTAATGAAAAACTGTTTTTT.